The T cell receptor beta chain under discussion was sequenced for a study of cytomegalovirus exposure and HLA in healthy donors. Regarding the study as a whole: Highly shared sequence variants in one cluster were likely a sequencing artifact.

The PCR had 60 Vbeta and 13 Jbeta primers. Clones were sequenced by immunoSEQ multiplex PCR, and TCRdb holds only the in-frame ones, with some missing. The sample lists about 52,000 clones, approximately 70% occurring once. About this clone itself: What it binds is not known.

Trimming left V 0 bases short and J 3 bases short, with 3 bases between. CDR3 length equals 11 residues. Germline values: CDR1 DFQATT, CDR2 SNEGSKA (reference sequence). This TCR was recovered from a man aged 18 to 35 in good health and CMV-seronegative. The V gene is TRBV20-1, the J gene TRBJ2-7; no definite D call. Sequenced sample: PBMCs. In DNA, the CDR3 is TGCAGTGCTAGAGACGGCTACGAGCAGTACTTC. This translates into CSARDGYEQYF.